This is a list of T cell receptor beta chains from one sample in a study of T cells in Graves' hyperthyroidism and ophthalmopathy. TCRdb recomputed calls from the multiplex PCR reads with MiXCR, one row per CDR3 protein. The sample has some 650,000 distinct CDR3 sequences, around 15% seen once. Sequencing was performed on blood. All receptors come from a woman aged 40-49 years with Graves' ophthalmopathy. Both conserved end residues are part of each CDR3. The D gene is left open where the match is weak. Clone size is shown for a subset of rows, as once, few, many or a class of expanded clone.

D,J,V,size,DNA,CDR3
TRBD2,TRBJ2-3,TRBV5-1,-,TGCGCCAGCGGTTATTTGGCAGGAGCGGGAGAAGCTACGCAGTATTTT,CASGYLAGAGEATQYF
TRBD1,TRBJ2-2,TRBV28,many,TGTGCCACCTATGACAGGGGTTGGGACACCGGGGAGCTGTTTTTT,CATYDRGWDTGELFF
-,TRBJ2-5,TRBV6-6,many,TGTGCCAGCAGTTACAACCGGGGCGTAGAGACCCAGTACTTC,CASSYNRGVETQYF
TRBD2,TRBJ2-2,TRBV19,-,TGTGCCAGCCCCGGGAGGGGTATAGTAAGAACCGGGGAGCTGTTTTTT,CASPGRGIVRTGELFF
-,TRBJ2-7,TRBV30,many,TGTGCCTGGAGTTCCTACGAGCAGTACTTC,CAWSSYEQYF
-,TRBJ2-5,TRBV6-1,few,TGTGCCAGCAGTGAAGCCGCATCAGGGTTCGGGGGGACCCAGTACTTC,CASSEAASGFGGTQYF
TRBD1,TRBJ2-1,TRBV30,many,TGTGCCTGTTACAGGGGAGTCTACAATGAGCAGTTCTTC,CACYRGVYNEQFF
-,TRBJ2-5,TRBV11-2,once,TGTGCCAGCAGAGTCGGACACCGGTCACAAGAGACCCAGTACTTC,CASRVGHRSQETQYF
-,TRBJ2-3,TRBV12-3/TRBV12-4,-,TGTGCCAGCAGTTCGACATCAACTAGCACAGATACGCAGTATTTT,CASSSTSTSTDTQYF
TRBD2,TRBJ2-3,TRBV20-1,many,TGCAGTGCTAAGTTGGGAAGCGGGATTAACACAGATACGCAGTATTTT,CSAKLGSGINTDTQYF
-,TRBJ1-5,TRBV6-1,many,TGTGCCAGCACATCTGAAAGGCGGACAGACCCCAATCAGCCCCAGCATTTT,CASTSERRTDPNQPQHF
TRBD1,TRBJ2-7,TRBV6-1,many,TGTGCCAGCAGTCGCAACTCTGGACAGGGCGGCCACGAGCAGTACTTC,CASSRNSGQGGHEQYF
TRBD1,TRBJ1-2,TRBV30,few,TGTGCCTGGAGTTCAAGACAGGGGGCCGTCTATGGCTACACCTTC,CAWSSRQGAVYGYTF
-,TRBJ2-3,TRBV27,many,TGTGCCAGCAGTTTACGTAACACAGATACGCAGTATTTT,CASSLRNTDTQYF
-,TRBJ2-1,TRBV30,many,TGTGCCTGGAGTGGGGGGGGGCGTGGGTACAGCTCCTACAATGAGCAGTTCTTC,CAWSGGGRGYSSYNEQFF
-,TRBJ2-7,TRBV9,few,TGTGCCAGCAGCGTAGAGGAGGGTTACGAGCAGTACTTC,CASSVEEGYEQYF
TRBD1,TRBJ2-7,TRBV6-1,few,TGTGCCAGCAGGGATTACAGGGGTTCCTACGAGCAGTACTTC,CASRDYRGSYEQYF
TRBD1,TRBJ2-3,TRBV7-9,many,TGTGCCAGCAGACCCGGGACAGGGACAGATACGCAGTATTTT,CASRPGTGTDTQYF
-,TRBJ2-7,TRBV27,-,TGTGCCAGCAGTTTAACCCCCTGGGGTTCCTACGAGCAGTACTTC,CASSLTPWGSYEQYF
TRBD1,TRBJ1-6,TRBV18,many,TGTGCCAGCTCACCACGTCCAGGGGGTGATAATTCACCCCTCCACTTT,CASSPRPGGDNSPLHF
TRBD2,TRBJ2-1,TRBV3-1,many,TGTGCCAGCACCCGAGGCCAGGGCGGGGGAAATGAGCAGTTCTTC,CASTRGQGGGNEQFF
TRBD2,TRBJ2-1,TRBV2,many,TGTGCCAGCAGGACTAGCGGGAGTCACAATGAGCAGTTCTTC,CASRTSGSHNEQFF
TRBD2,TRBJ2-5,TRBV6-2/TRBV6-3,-,TGTGCCAGCAGAAATAGCGGGGGGGCCCGGGAGACCCAGTACTTC,CASRNSGGARETQYF
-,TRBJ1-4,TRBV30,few,TGTGCCTGGATGGACTCCCTCCCGGGCACTAATGAAAAACTGTTTTTT,CAWMDSLPGTNEKLFF
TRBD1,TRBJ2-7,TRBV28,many,TGTGCCAGCAGTCTTACAGGGGGCGCCTTCTACGAGCAGTACTTC,CASSLTGGAFYEQYF
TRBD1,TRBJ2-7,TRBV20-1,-,TGCAGTGCTAGACAGGGGGCGGGCGAGCAGTACTTC,CSARQGAGEQYF
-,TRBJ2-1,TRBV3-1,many,TGTGCCAGCAGCCAAGGGACCCTCCCGCCCGCTGAGCAGTTCTTC,CASSQGTLPPAEQFF
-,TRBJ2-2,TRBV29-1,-,TGCAGCGTTGAATCGAGCACAGCGAACACCGGGGAGCTGTTTTTT,CSVESSTANTGELFF
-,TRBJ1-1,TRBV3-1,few,TGTGCCAGCAGCCAAGATTGGTCACCAAGGGCAGCTTTCTTT,CASSQDWSPRAAFF
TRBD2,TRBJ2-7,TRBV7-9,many,TGTGCCAGCAGCTTAGCAGCGGGAGCCTACGAGCAGTACTTC,CASSLAAGAYEQYF
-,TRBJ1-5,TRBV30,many,TGTGCCTGGAGTGCTTTCAGCCACGCGGCGCCCCAGCATTTT,CAWSAFSHAAPQHF
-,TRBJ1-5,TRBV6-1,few,TGTGCCAGCAGAGAGGACGGGAATCAGCCCCAGCATTTT,CASREDGNQPQHF
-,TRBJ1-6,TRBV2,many,TGTGCCAGCACCCAAGACGGTACTCCTAATTCACCCCTCCACTTT,CASTQDGTPNSPLHF
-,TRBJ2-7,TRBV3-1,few,TGTGCCAGCAGCCAAGACTTTCTTGAGGGTCAGCAGTACTTC,CASSQDFLEGQQYF
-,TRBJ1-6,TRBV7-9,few,TGTGCCAGCAGCTCCAGGCAGGGAAGTAATTCACCCCTCCACTTT,CASSSRQGSNSPLHF
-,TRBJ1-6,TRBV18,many,TGTGCCAGCTCACCTGGAGTACCTTCACCCCTCCACTTT,CASSPGVPSPLHF
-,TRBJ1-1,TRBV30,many,TGTGCCGGTGACAGTTTGATGAACACTGAAGCTTTCTTT,CAGDSLMNTEAFF
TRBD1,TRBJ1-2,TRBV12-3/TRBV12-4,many,TGTGCCAGCAGAGAGACAGGGGGGCTCCCAGGGCACACCTTC,CASRETGGLPGHTF
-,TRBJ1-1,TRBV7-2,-,TGTGCCAGCAGCTTGGTCAGGGTCGTTGATGGAGGAGCTTTCTTT,CASSLVRVVDGGAFF